This TCR beta chain was found in a study of beta chain features in type 1 diabetes. Findings and limits, study-wide: PCR might preferentially amplify shorter templates, equally in patients and controls.

To note about this clone: As yet, its antigen is unknown.

Germline assignment: CDR1 SEHNR and CDR2 FQNEAQ (reference sequence). This CDR3 comprises 18 residues. Germline trimming cut 6 bases from V and 0 bases from J; bases unmatched to any gene: 11. Expressed TCRB transcripts got sequenced, as all isolated RNA was reverse transcribed. TCRdb keeps only in-frame clones here, not all; method: immunoSEQ multiplex PCR. Of under 900,000 clones listed, roughly 16% are singletons. This chain joins TRBV7-9 and TRBJ2-7; 13 nucleotides line up with TRBD2. Sample: naive CD4+ T cells from blood. This receptor was identified in a woman between 18 and 30 years old in good health. CDR3 in amino acids: CASSHRTSGSFSSYEQYF. As DNA, the CDR3 is TGTGCCAGCAGTCATAGGACTAGCGGGAGTTTTAGCTCCTACGAGCAGTACTTC.